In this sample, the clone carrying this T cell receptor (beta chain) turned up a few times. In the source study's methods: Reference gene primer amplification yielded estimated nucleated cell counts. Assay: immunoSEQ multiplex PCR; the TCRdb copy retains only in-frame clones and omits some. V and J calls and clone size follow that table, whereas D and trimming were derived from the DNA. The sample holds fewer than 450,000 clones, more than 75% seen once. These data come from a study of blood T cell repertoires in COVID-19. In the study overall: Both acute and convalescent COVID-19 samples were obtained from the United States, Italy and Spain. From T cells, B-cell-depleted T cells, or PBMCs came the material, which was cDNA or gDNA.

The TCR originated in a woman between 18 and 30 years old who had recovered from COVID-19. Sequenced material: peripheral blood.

CDR3 residues: CASRSRRGRTDTQYF. For the CDR3, the DNA is TGTGCCAGCAGGTCTCGCAGGGGACGTACAGATACGCAGTATTTT. The V and J genes are TRBV5-6 and TRBJ2-3, with a tentative D call TRBD1 (6 bases). Germline lookup yields CDR1 SGHDT and CDR2 YYEEEE. V shed 5 bases and J shed 3 bases, with 16 bases lying between them. This CDR3 is 15 amino acids long.